This TCR beta chain was recorded in a study of blood T cell repertoires in COVID-19. Study summary: Some COVID-19 samples were acute and others convalescent; all came from the United States, Italy and Spain. Sources were T cells, B-cell-depleted T cells, or PBMCs; the material itself was cDNA or gDNA.

In the authors' methods: For nucleated cells, counts were estimated from reference gene primer amplification. Some clones are missing from TCRdb's copy, which holds only in-frame ones; the method was immunoSEQ multiplex PCR. The DNA gave D and trimming, while V, J and clone size come from that table. The sample holds about 150,000 clones, 80% to 90% seen once. Trimming shortened V by 12 bases and J by 6 bases, and 19 bases separated the two germline ends. Looked up from germline, CDR1 is KGHDR and CDR2 is SFDVKD. CDR3 length: 13 residues. This TCR derives from an older man with acute or convalescent COVID-19. The V and J genes are TRBV24-1 and TRBJ1-2; no definite D call. The sequenced material came from peripheral blood. In nucleotides, the CDR3 is TGTGCCCCGCCCACCGACCCGGAGGATGGCTACACCTTC. This encodes CAPPTDPEDGYTF.